This section outlines one TCR beta chain sequence together with its context. What it binds is not known. Profiling relied on immunoSEQ multiplex PCR, and the TCRdb table lists in-frame clones only, not all of them. The sample has almost 95,000 clones, approximately 89% seen once; the top ten hold approximately 0.8%. This specimen belongs to a study of a mutant IDH1 vaccine in newly diagnosed glioma. Overall study: Radiotherapy alone preceded vaccination by 4-6 weeks; alternatively, vaccination started with temozolomide cycles.

Time point reported: week 47, end of study. The vaccine gave 300 ug of a 20-mer mutant IDH1 peptide subcutaneously per dose. The V gene end was trimmed by 0 bases and the J gene end by 7 bases; junction bases not matched to a gene: 4. Looked up from germline, CDR1 is MNHNS and CDR2 is SASEGT. The CDR3 has 16 residues. Material: PBMCs, obtained from a glioma patient whose treatment included an IDH1 peptide vaccine. The sequence was obtained from a woman between 50 and 59 years old with glioma. The chain employs TRBV6-1 and TRBJ2-3; 13 bases map to TRBD2. Here the CDR3 DNA reads TGTGCCAGCAGTGAAGCCCGGACTAGCGGGAGAAATACGCAGTATTTT. Its translation is CASSEARTSGRNTQYF.